This T cell receptor beta chain was identified during a study of CD8 T cells in ankylosing spondylitis. Broader study findings: It was reported that disease-linked clones were significantly enriched in matched ankylosing spondylitis synovial fluid. Ankylosing spondylitis blood seemed to carry a telltale TCR beta motif made of eight or nine highly homologous variants.

V was shortened by 0 bases and J by 7 bases, with 13 bases between the two germline ends. Germline lookup yields CDR1 MNHEY and CDR2 SMNVEV (reference sequence). The CDR3 sequence is 15 residues long. This clonotype was seen many times. Its antigen is as yet unknown. TCRdb re-analysed the 5' RACE reads in MiXCR, keeping a single row per CDR3 protein. This sample carries some 200,000 distinct CDR3 sequences, about 7.3% of them seen once, and the ten largest clones take around 14%. The V gene is TRBV27, the J gene TRBJ1-5; TRBD1 is a possible D gene (5 bases). Sample: blood, either unsorted or a sorted T cell fraction (not recorded which). The origin of this receptor is a male donor with ankylosing spondylitis. CDR3 DNA sequence: TGTGCCAGCAGTTTATCCGGGGGAATCATGCAGCCCCAGCATTTT. Translating it yields CASSLSGGIMQPQHF.